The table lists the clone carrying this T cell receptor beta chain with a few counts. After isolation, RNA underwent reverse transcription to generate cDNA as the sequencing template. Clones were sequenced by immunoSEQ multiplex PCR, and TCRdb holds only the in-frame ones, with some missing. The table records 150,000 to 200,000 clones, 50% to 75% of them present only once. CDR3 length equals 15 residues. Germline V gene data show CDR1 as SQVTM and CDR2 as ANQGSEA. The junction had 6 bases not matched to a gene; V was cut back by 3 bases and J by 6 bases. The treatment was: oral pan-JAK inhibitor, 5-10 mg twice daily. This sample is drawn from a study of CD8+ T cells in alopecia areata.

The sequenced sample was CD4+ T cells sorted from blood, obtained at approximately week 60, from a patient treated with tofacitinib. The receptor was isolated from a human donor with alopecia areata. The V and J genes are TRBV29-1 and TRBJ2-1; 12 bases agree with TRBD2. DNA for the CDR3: TGCAGCGTTGACCTCGGACTAGCGGGGCCCAATGAGCAGTTCTTC. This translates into CSVDLGLAGPNEQFF.